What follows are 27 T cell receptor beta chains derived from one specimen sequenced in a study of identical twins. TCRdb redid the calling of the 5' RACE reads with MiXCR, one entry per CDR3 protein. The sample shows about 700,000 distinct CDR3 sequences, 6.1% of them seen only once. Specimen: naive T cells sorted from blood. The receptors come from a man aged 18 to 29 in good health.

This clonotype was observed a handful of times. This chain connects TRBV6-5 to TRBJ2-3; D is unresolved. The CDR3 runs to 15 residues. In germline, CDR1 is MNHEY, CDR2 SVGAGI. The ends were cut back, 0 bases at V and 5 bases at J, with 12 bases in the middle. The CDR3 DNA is TGTGCCAGCAGTTACTCGGGTAGGCCAGTAGATACGCAGTATTTT. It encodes CASSYSGRPVDTQYF.

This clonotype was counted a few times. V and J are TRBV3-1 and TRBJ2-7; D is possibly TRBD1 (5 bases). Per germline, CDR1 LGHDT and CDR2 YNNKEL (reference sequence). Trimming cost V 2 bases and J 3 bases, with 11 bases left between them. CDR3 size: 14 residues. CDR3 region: CASSQWGRNYEQYF. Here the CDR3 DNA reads TGTGCCAGCAGCCAATGGGGCAGAAACTACGAGCAGTACTTC.

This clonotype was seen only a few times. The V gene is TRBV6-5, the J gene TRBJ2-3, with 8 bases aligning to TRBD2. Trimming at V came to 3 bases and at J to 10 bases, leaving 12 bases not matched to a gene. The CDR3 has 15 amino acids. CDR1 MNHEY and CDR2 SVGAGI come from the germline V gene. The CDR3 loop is CASSYSGGGPLAQYF. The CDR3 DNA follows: TGTGCCAGCAGTTATTCGGGAGGGGGACCCCTTGCGCAGTATTTT.

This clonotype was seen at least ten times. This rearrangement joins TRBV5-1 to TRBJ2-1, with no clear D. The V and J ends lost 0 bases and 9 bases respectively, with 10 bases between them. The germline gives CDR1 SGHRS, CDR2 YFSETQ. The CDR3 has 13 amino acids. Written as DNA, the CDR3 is TGCGCCAGCAGCTTGGCCCGTGGGCTTGAGCAGTTCTTC. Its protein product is CASSLARGLEQFF.

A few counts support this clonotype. CDR3 residues: CASISQRTNTGELFF. The CDR3 nucleotides are TGTGCCAGCATTTCCCAGAGAACGAACACCGGGGAGCTGTTTTTT. V and J are TRBV2 and TRBJ2-2, with D hard to call. The CDR3 has 15 amino acids. V lost 7 bases and J 0 bases, leaving 12 bases between the germline ends. The germline CDR1 and CDR2 sequences are SNHLY and FYNNEI.

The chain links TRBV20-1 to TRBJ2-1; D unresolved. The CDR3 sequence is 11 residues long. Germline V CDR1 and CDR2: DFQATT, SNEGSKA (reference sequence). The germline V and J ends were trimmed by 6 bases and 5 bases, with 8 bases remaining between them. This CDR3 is CSAAFNNEQFF. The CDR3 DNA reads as TGCAGTGCGGCTTTCAACAATGAGCAGTTCTTC.

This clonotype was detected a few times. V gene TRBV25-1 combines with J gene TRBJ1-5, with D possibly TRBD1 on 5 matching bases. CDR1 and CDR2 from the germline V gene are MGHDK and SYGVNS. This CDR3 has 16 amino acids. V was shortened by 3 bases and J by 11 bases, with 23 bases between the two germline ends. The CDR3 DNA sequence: TGTGCCAGCAGTGAGTTGGGGGGAGGGCCTCGTAGGGCCCAGCATTTT. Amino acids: CASSELGGGPRRAQHF.

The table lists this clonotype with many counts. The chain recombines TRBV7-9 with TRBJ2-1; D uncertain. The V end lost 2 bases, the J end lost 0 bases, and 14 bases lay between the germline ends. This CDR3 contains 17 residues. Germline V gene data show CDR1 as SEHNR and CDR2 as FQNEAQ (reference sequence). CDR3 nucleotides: TGTGCCAGCAGCTTACCTCAGACGGCGACCTCCTACAATGAGCAGTTCTTC. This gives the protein CASSLPQTATSYNEQFF.

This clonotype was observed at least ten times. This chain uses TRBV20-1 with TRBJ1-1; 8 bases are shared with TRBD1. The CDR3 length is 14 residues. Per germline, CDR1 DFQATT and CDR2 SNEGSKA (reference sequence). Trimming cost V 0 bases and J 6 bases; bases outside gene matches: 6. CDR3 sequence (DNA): TGCAGTGCTAGAGATTACGACAGGGGCGCTGAAGCTTTCTTT. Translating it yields CSARDYDRGAEAFF.

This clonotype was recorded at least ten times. DNA of the CDR3: TGTGCCAGCAGTTACTCCCGGGGGGGGCAGGGGCCGAACACCTACGAGCAGTACGTC. Its translation: CASSYSRGGQGPNTYEQYV. The chain is built from TRBV6-5 and TRBJ2-7; 8 positions agree with TRBD2. Looked up from germline, CDR1 is MNHEY and CDR2 is SVGAGI. The CDR3 extends over 19 amino acids. V lost 0 bases, J lost 2 bases, and 15 bases stayed unmatched.

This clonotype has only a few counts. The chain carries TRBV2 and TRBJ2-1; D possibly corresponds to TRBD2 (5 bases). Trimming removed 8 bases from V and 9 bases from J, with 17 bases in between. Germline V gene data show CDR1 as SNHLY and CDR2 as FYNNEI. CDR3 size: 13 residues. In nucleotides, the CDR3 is TGTGCCAGCGGGCGTGCGGGTGACGCTGAGCAGTTCTTC. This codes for CASGRAGDAEQFF.

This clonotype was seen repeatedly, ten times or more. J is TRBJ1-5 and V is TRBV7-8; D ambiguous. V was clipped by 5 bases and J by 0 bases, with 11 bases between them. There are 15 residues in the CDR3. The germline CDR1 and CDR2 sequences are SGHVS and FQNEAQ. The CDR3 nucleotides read TGTGCCAGCAGCCTGGGTCCCCGTAGCAATCAGCCCCAGCATTTT. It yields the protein CASSLGPRSNQPQHF.

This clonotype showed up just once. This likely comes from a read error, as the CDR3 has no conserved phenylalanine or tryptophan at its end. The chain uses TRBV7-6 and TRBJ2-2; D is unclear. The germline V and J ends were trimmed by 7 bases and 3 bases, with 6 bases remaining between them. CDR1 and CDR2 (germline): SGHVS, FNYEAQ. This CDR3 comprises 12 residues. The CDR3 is CASISYTGELFS. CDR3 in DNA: TGTGCCAGCATTTCCTACACCGGGGAGCTGTTTTCT.

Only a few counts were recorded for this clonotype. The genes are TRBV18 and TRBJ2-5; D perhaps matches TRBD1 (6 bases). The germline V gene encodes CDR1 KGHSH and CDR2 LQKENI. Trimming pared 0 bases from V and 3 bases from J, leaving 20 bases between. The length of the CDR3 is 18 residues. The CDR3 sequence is CASSPPDRASPDKETQYF. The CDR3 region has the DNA TGTGCCAGCTCACCACCGGACAGAGCCTCTCCTGATAAAGAGACCCAGTACTTC.

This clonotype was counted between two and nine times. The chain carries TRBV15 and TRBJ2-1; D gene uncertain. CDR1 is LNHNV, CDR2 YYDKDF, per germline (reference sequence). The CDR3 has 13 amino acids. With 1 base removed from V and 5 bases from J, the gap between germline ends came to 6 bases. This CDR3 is CATSRGGDNEQFF. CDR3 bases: TGTGCCACCAGCAGAGGTGGAGACAATGAGCAGTTCTTC. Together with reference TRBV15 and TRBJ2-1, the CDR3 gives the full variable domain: DAMVIQNPRYQVTQFGKPVTLSCSQTLNHNVMYWYQQKSSQAPKLLFHYYDKDFNNEADTPDNFQSRRPNTSFCFLDIRSPGLGDTAMYLCATSRGGDNEQFFGPGTRLTVL.

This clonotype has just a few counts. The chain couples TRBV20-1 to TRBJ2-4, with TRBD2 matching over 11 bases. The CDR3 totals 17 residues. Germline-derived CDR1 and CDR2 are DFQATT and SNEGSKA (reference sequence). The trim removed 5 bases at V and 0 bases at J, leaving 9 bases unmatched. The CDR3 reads CSARGTSGFLAKNIQYF. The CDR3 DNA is TGCAGTGCTCGGGGGACTAGCGGTTTCCTAGCCAAAAACATTCAGTACTTC.

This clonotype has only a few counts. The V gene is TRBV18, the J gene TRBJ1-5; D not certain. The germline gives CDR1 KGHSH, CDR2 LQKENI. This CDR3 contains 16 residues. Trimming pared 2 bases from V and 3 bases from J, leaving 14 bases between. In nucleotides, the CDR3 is TGTGCCAGCTCACCAACACGGCGGCGGGTCAATCAGCCCCAGCATTTT. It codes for CASSPTRRRVNQPQHF.

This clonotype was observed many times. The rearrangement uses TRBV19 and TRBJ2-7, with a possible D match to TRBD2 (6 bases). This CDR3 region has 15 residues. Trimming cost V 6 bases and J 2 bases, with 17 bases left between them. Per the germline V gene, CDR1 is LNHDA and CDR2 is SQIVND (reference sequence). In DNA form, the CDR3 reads TGTGCCAGTAGCCCATCGGTGGCGGGAACCTACGAGCAGTACTTC. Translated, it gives CASSPSVAGTYEQYF.

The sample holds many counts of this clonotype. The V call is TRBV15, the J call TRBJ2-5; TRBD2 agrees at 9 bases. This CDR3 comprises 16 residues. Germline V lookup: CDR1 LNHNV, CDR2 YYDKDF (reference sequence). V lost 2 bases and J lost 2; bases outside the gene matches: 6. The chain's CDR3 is CATSRSRTSAQETQYF. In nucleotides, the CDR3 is TGTGCCACCAGCAGATCCCGGACTAGCGCTCAAGAGACCCAGTACTTC.

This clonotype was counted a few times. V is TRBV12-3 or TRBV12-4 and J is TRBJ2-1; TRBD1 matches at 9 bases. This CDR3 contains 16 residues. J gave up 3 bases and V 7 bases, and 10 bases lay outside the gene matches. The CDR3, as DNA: TGTGCCAGCATCCCTGGGTCGACAGGGGGCTACAATGAGCAGTTCTTC. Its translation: CASIPGSTGGYNEQFF.

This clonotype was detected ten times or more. As DNA, the CDR3 is TGTGCCAGCAGCTTGTTCGCCAGTTCCTACGAGCAGTACTTC. This gives the protein CASSLFASSYEQYF. V and J are TRBV5-6 and TRBJ2-7, with unresolved D. Trimming cost V 1 base and J 1 base, with 9 bases left between them. This CDR3 is 14 amino acids long. CDR1 SGHDT and CDR2 YYEEEE come from the germline V gene.

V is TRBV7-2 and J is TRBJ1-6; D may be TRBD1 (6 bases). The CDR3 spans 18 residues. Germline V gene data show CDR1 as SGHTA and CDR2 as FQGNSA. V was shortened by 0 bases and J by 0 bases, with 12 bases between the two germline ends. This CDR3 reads CASSLAGGQSSYNSPLHF. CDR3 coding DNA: TGTGCCAGCAGCTTAGCGGGGGGGCAGAGCTCCTATAATTCACCCCTCCACTTT.

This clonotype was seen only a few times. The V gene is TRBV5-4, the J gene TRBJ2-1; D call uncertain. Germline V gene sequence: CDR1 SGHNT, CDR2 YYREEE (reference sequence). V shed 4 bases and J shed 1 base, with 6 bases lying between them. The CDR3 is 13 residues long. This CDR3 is CASSPWSYNEQFF. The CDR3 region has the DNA TGTGCCAGCAGCCCGTGGTCCTACAATGAGCAGTTCTTC.

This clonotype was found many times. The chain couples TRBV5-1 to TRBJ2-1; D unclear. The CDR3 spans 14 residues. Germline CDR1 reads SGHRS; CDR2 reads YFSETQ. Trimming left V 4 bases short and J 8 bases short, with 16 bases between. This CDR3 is CASSLTVGLHEQFF. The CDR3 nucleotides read TGCGCCAGCAGCCTGACCGTTGGCCTGCATGAGCAGTTCTTC.

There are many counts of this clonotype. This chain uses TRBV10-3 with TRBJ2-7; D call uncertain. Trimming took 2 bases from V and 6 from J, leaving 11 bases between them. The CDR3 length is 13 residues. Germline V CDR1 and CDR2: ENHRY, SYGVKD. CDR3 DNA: TGTGCCATCAGTGAGACCTTCTTGGGCGAGCAGTACGTC. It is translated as CAISETFLGEQYV.

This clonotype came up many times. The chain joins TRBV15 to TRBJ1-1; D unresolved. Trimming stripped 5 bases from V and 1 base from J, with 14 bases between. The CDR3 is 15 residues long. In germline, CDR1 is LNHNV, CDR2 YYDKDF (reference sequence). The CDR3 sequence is CATSPRAGPNTEAFF. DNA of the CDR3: TGTGCCACCAGCCCGAGGGCAGGACCGAACACTGAAGCTTTCTTT.

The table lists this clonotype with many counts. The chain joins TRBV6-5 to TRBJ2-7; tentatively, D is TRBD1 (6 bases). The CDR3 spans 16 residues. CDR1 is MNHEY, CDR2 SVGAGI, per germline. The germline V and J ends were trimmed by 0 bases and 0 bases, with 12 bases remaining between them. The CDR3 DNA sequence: TGTGCCAGCAGTTACTCCTCTACAGGGATCTCCTACGAGCAGTACTTC. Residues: CASSYSSTGISYEQYF.